This paragraph covers one T cell receptor (beta chain) sequence. These data are taken from a study of PD-1 blockade in mismatch repair-deficient tumors. With 8 bases clipped from V and 6 bases from J, the junction kept 12 bases outside the gene matches. Germline CDR1 is SNHLY and CDR2 is FYNNEI. The CDR3 contains 15 residues. Method: immunoSEQ multiplex PCR; TCRdb's copy keeps in-frame clones and lacks some. The table shows 60,000 to 75,000 clones, with roughly 88% occurring only once. The input for sequencing was peripheral blood, taken 52 weeks after starting pembrolizumab. This receptor was obtained from an adult with mismatch repair-deficient cancer. The rearrangement joins TRBV2 to TRBJ2-1; TRBD2 matches 8 bases. CDR3 nucleotides: TGTGCCAGCGAACCGGCCGGGCTAGCGGGCAATGAGCAGTTCTTC. Its translation: CASEPAGLAGNEQFF.